Listed here are 19 T cell receptor beta chains from one sample, sequenced in a study of shared clonotypes between healthy human individuals. As defined, naive CD8 cells were CD45RO-negative and positively selected for CCR7, with terminally differentiated effector memory CD45RA+ cells excluded. Here immunoSEQ multiplex PCR was the method, and the copy in TCRdb shows in-frame clones only, minus some. The data contain around 600,000 clones, roughly 95% of them seen just once; the ten biggest clones take up approximately 0.11%. Material: naive CD8+ T cells sorted from blood. The receptors here all came from a woman aged 30 to 39 in good health.

This clone was detected only once. The rearrangement links TRBV7-3 to TRBJ2-2, with 13 bases that match TRBD2. This CDR3 is built from 17 residues. Germline V gene lookup returns CDR1 SGHTA and CDR2 FQGTGA. V lost 4 bases to trimming and J lost 5 bases; unmatched junction nucleotides: 7. The CDR3 DNA reads TGTGCCAGCAGCTACGACAGGGGACTAGCGGGAACCGGGGAGCTGTTTTTT. Its protein is CASSYDRGLAGTGELFF.

On this clone itself: Other DNA sequences in the same sample also yield this CDR3. The chain has TRBV19 and TRBJ1-1; D is perhaps TRBD1 (6 bases). This CDR3 has 14 amino acids. The ends were cut back, 2 bases at V and 5 bases at J, with 12 bases in the middle. The germline V gene encodes CDR1 LNHDA and CDR2 SQIVND (reference sequence). In DNA form, the CDR3 reads TGTGCCAGTAGTATAAAAGGGGGAGGAACTGAAGCTTTCTTT. It encodes CASSIKGGGTEAFF.

The chain is built from TRBV5-1 and TRBJ2-5, with D unclear. The V gene lost 0 bases and the J gene lost 5 bases, with 17 bases spanning the gap. There are 16 residues in the CDR3. CDR1 and CDR2 (germline): SGHRS, YFSETQ. The CDR3 here is CASSLEARHAPETQYF. The CDR3 nucleotides read TGCGCCAGCAGCTTGGAGGCTAGACATGCCCCGGAGACCCAGTACTTC.

On this clone itself: The sample carries other DNA sequences with the same CDR3. This chain connects TRBV6-5 to TRBJ2-7; 9 nucleotides match TRBD1. The CDR3 has 14 residues. Germline-derived CDR1 and CDR2 are MNHEY and SVGAGI. The ends lost 3 bases at V and 7 bases at J; junction bases unmatched: 7. CDR3 nucleotides: TGTGCCAGCAGTTATAGTGACAGGGGGTATGAGCAGTACTTC. Translated: CASSYSDRGYEQYF.

The chain has TRBV4-1 and TRBJ2-1, with TRBD2 matching over 14 bases. The length of the CDR3 is 14 residues. The J segment lost 12 bases and the V segment lost 3 bases, leaving 4 bases of the junction unmatched. Looked up from germline, CDR1 is MGHRA and CDR2 is YSYEKL. The CDR3 DNA is TGCGCCAGCAGCCAGACGGGGACTAGCGGGGGGCAGTTCTTC. Amino acids: CASSQTGTSGGQFF.

V gene TRBV11-2 combines with J gene TRBJ2-1, with 9 bases fitting TRBD2. The CDR3 runs 15 residues. Germline values: CDR1 SGHAT, CDR2 FQNNGV. V lost 8 bases and J lost 4; bases outside the gene matches: 9. The CDR3 spells CASSLTSGLYNEQFF. DNA of the CDR3: TGTGCCAGCTCTCTAACTAGCGGGCTTTACAATGAGCAGTTCTTC.

The V and J genes are TRBV5-1 and TRBJ1-5, with D maybe TRBD1 (5 bases). Trimming took off 4 bases at V and 5 bases at J, with 19 bases between the two ends. There are 16 residues in the CDR3. Germline lookup yields CDR1 SGHRS and CDR2 YFSETQ. The CDR3 DNA reads as TGCGCCAGCAGCCCGGACATACCCAAGCGCGATCAGCCCCAGCATTTT. The encoded protein is CASSPDIPKRDQPQHF. The full variable domain, in which reference TRBV5-1 and TRBJ1-5 provide the parts outside the CDR3, is KAGVTQTPRYLIKTRGQQVTLSCSPISGHRSVSWYQQTPGQGLQFLFEYFSETQRNKGNFPGRFSGRQFSNSRSEMNVSTLELGDSALYLCASSPDIPKRDQPQHFGDGTRLSIL.

A single count supports this clone. J is TRBJ1-6 and V is TRBV5-1; D is unresolved. Trimming removed 4 bases from V and 9 bases from J, with 11 bases in between. CDR3 length: 13 residues. Germline values: CDR1 SGHRS, CDR2 YFSETQ. The CDR3, as DNA: TGCGCCAGCAGCCCGGCCTGGGGTTCACCCCTCCACTTT. Translating gives CASSPAWGSPLHF.

This rearrangement joins TRBV7-6 to TRBJ2-2; the match to TRBD2 covers 9 bases. The CDR3 sequence is 17 residues long. V lost 1 base and J lost 6; bases outside the gene matches: 9. The germline gives CDR1 SGHVS, CDR2 FNYEAQ. The CDR3 spells CASSLGPGTSRSGELFF. CDR3 DNA sequence: TGTGCCAGCAGCTTAGGTCCCGGGACTAGCAGGTCCGGGGAGCTGTTTTTT.

This clone appeared a few times. V and J are TRBV6-5 and TRBJ2-1; 7 nucleotides agree with TRBD1. The length of the CDR3 is 13 residues. With 6 bases clipped from V and 7 bases from J, the junction kept 6 bases outside the gene matches. Germline lookup yields CDR1 MNHEY and CDR2 SVGAGI. The CDR3 region is CASRQGKWNEQFF. CDR3 in DNA: TGTGCCAGCAGACAGGGGAAATGGAATGAGCAGTTCTTC.

The chain uses TRBV29-1 and TRBJ2-2; D is possibly TRBD2 (6 bases). Germline CDR1 SQVTM, CDR2 ANQGSEA. This CDR3 has 13 residues. V was cut by 6 bases and J by 9 bases, with 17 bases left in between. The CDR3 region has the DNA TGCAGCGTGAGTCGGGGGAACGGTAGGGAGCTGTTTTTT. Protein: CSVSRGNGRELFF.

The chain joins TRBV28 to TRBJ2-7, with D unresolved. The V and J ends lost 3 bases and 5 bases respectively, with 17 bases between them. The CDR3 has 15 amino acids. CDR1 and CDR2 from the germline V gene are MDHEN and SYDVKM. The CDR3 loop is CASSFMRWVLDEQYF. The CDR3 nucleotides are TGTGCCAGCAGTTTTATGAGATGGGTTTTGGACGAGCAGTACTTC.

The rearrangement uses TRBV28 and TRBJ2-2; D is possibly TRBD1 or TRBD2 (6 bases each). Germline CDR1 and CDR2: MDHEN and SYDVKM. CDR3 length equals 16 residues. Trimming left V 3 bases short and J 4 bases short, with 15 bases between. CDR3 nucleotides: TGTGCCAGCAGTTTGGGCGGTGGAGGGGGCACCGGGGAGCTGTTTTTT. It codes for CASSLGGGGGTGELFF.

The V call is TRBV4-1, the J call TRBJ1-3; possible D gene TRBD1, 6 bases. This CDR3 spans 15 amino acids. Germline V gene sequence: CDR1 MGHRA, CDR2 YSYEKL. Trimming removed 4 bases from V and 4 bases from J, with 14 bases in between. The CDR3 DNA sequence: TGCGCCAGCAGCCGGAATCAGGGGTCGGGAAACACCATATATTTT. This sequence encodes CASSRNQGSGNTIYF.

The V call is TRBV7-9, the J call TRBJ2-5; 9 nucleotides align to TRBD2. After removal of 6 bases from V and 5 bases from J, the junction contained 10 bases not matched to a gene. This CDR3 region has 15 residues. Germline CDR1 and CDR2: SEHNR and FQNEAQ (reference sequence). This chain's CDR3 is CASRHAREGGETQYF. CDR3 nucleotide sequence: TGTGCCAGCAGGCACGCGCGGGAGGGGGGGGAGACCCAGTACTTC.

This chain uses TRBV5-4 with TRBJ2-1, with D possibly matching TRBD1 (6 bases). The CDR3 contains 16 residues. Germline loops: CDR1 SGHNT, CDR2 YYREEE (reference sequence). Trimming removed 7 bases from V and 9 bases from J, with 26 bases in between. The CDR3 reads CASPITGYGGQSEQFF. CDR3 sequence (DNA): TGTGCCAGCCCCATTACAGGGTACGGTGGACAGAGTGAGCAGTTCTTC.

This chain connects TRBV7-6 to TRBJ2-3; D might be TRBD1 (5 bases). V shed 2 bases and J shed 4 bases, with 7 bases lying between them. Germline V lookup: CDR1 SGHVS, CDR2 FNYEAQ. The CDR3 is 13 amino acids. DNA of the CDR3: TGTGCCAGCAGCTTACAGGGCCCAGATACGCAGTATTTT. Its protein is CASSLQGPDTQYF.

V is TRBV7-9 and J is TRBJ2-3; 12 positions agree with TRBD2. The germline V gene has CDR1 SEHNR and CDR2 FQNEAQ (reference sequence). The CDR3 loop spans 14 amino acids. The ends lost 5 bases at V and 5 bases at J; junction bases unmatched: 2. The CDR3 here is CASSRTSGIDTQYF. The CDR3 region has the DNA TGTGCCAGCAGCCGGACTAGCGGGATAGATACGCAGTATTTT. The whole variable domain, remainder taken from reference TRBV7-9 and TRBJ2-3, is DTGVSQNPRHKITKRGQNVTFRCDPISEHNRLYWYRQTLGQGPEFLTYFQNEAQLEKSRLLSDRFSAERPKGSFSTLEIQRTEQGDSAMYLCASSRTSGIDTQYFGPGTRLTVL.

This sequence joins TRBV5-6 and TRBJ2-1, with 9 bases that match TRBD2. The CDR3 is made up of 14 amino acids. V lost 7 bases to trimming and J lost 4 bases; unmatched junction nucleotides: 6. Germline loops: CDR1 SGHDT, CDR2 YYEEEE. CDR3 coding DNA: TGTGCCAGCGCCACGACTAGCGGATACAATGAGCAGTTCTTC. Translation: CASATTSGYNEQFF.